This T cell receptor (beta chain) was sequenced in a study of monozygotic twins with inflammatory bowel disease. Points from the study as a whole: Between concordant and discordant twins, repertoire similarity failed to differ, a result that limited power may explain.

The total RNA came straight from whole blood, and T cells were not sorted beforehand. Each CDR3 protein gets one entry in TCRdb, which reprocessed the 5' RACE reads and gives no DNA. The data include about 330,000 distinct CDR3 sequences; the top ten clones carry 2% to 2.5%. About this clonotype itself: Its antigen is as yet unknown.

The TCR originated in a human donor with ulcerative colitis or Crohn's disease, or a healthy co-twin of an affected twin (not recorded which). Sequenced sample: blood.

The CDR3 region is CATSRDSLSYEQYF. The gene calls are TRBV15 and TRBJ2-7. The CDR3 contains 14 residues. Germline V CDR1 and CDR2: LNHNV, YYDKDF (reference sequence).